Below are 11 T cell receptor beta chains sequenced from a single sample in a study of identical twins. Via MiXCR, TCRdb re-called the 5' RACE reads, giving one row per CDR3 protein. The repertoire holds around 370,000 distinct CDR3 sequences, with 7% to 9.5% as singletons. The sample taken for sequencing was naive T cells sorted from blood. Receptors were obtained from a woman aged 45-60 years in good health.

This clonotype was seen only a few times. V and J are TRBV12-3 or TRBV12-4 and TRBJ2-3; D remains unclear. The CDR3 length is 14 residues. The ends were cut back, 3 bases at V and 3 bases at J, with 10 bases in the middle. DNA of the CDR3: TGTGCCAGCAGTTTCGGAGACATAACAGATACGCAGTATTTT. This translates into CASSFGDITDTQYF.

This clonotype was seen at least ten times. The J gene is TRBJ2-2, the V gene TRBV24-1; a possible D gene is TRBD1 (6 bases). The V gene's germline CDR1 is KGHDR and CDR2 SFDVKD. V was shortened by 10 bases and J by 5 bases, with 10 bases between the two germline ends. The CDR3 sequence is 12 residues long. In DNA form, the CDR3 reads TGTGCCACGCGTACAGGGACCGGGGAGCTGTTTTTT. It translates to CATRTGTGELFF.

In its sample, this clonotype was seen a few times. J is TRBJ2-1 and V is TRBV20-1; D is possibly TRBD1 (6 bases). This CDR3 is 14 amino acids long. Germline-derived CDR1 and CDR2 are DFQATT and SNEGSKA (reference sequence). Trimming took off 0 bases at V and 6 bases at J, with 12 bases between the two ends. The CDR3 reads CSARDQGTSNEQFF. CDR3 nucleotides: TGCAGTGCTAGAGACCAGGGGACAAGCAATGAGCAGTTCTTC.

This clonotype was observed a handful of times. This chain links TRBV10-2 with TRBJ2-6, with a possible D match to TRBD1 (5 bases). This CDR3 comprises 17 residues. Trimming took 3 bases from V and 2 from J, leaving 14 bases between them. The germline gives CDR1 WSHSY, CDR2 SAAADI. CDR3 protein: CASSDRVPLTGANVLTF. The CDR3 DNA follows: TGCGCCAGCAGTGACAGGGTGCCTCTAACTGGGGCCAACGTCCTGACTTTC.

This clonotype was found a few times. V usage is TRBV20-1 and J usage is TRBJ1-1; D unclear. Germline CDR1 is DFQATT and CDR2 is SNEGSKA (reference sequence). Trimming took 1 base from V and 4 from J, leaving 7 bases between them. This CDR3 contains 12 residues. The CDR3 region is CSARGRSTEAFF. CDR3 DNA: TGCAGTGCTAGAGGAAGGAGCACTGAAGCTTTCTTT.

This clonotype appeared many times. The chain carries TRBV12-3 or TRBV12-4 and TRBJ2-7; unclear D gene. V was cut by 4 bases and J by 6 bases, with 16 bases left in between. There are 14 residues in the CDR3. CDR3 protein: CASSSRAGTGEQYV. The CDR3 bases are TGTGCCAGCAGTTCTAGGGCAGGAACGGGCGAGCAGTACGTC.

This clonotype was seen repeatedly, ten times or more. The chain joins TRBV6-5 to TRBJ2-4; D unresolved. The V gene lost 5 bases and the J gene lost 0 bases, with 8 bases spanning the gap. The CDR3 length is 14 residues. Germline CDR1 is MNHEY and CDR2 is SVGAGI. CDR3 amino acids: CASSAYRAKNIQYF. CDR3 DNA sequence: TGTGCCAGCAGTGCGTATAGAGCCAAAAACATTCAGTACTTC.

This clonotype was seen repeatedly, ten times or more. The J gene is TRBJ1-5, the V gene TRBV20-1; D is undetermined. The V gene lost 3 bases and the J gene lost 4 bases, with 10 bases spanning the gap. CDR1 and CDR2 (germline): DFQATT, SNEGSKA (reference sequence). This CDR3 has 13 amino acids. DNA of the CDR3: TGCAGTGCTAGTGTCGGTGGGAATCAGCCCCAGCATTTT. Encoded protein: CSASVGGNQPQHF.

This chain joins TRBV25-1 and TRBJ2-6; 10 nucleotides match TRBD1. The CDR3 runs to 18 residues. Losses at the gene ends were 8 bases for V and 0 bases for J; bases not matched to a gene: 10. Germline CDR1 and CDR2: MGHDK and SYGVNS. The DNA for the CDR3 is TGTGCCAGCCCCCGGGACAGGGGTTCCAGCTCTGGGGCCAACGTCCTGACTTTC. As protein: CASPRDRGSSSGANVLTF. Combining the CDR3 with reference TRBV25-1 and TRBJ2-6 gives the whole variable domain EADIYQTPRYLVIGTGKKITLECSQTMGHDKMYWYQQDPGMELHLIHYSYGVNSTEKGDLSSESTVSRIRTEHFPLTLESARPSHTSQYLCASPRDRGSSSGANVLTFGAGSRLTVL.

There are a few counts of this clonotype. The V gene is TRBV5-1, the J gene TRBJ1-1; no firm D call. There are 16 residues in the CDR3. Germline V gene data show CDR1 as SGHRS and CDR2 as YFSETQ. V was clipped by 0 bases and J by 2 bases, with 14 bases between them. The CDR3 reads CASSLAGVTANTEAFF. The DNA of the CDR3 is TGCGCCAGCAGCTTGGCCGGTGTGACGGCTAACACTGAAGCTTTCTTT.

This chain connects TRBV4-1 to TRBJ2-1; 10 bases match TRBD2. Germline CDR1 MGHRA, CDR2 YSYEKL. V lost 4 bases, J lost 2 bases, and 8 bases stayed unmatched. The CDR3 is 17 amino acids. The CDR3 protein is CASSPPRAGGPYNEQFF. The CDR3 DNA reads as TGCGCCAGCAGCCCACCCCGAGCGGGAGGGCCCTACAATGAGCAGTTCTTC.